The rows below give T cell receptor beta chains drawn from one sample of a study of T cells in Graves' hyperthyroidism and ophthalmopathy. TCRdb reanalysed the multiplex PCR reads using MiXCR and keeps one entry per CDR3 protein. The profile shows fewer than 200,000 distinct CDR3 sequences, over 7.5% of them singletons. The sequenced sample consisted of blood. These receptors all stem from a woman aged 18-30 years with Graves' hyperthyroidism that later progressed to Graves' ophthalmopathy. CDR3s include the opening cysteine and the closing phenylalanine or tryptophan. D genes are given only for firm matches. Rows may omit the clone size; those that give it use once, few, many or a size class.

D gene,clone size,J gene,V gene,CDR3 DNA,CDR3 protein
-,many,TRBJ2-5,TRBV9,TGTGCCAGCAGCGTAGGTTCAGGCGGGGAGACCCAGTACTTC,CASSVGSGGETQYF
-,many,TRBJ1-2,TRBV20-1,TGCAGTGCCCCGGAGTCGAGGGGCTCCTATGGCTACACCTTC,CSAPESRGSYGYTF
TRBD1,few,TRBJ2-7,TRBV5-6,TGTGCCAGCAGCTTCCCCGGGACAGGGGCGCGGGAGCAGTACTTC,CASSFPGTGAREQYF
-,many,TRBJ1-1,TRBV11-2,TGTGCCAGCAGCCATAGCGAGACAGCCATGGAAGCTTTCTTT,CASSHSETAMEAFF
-,many,TRBJ2-5,TRBV20-1,TGCAGTGCCAACATGGAGGCTGCTCACCAAGAGACCCAGTACTTC,CSANMEAAHQETQYF
-,-,TRBJ2-5,TRBV4-1,TGCGCCAGCAGCCAAGGAGAGCGGCGAGAGACCCAGTACTTC,CASSQGERRETQYF
TRBD2,-,TRBJ2-7,TRBV27,TGTGCCAGCAGTTCCCGACTAGCGGGATCGATTCACGAGCAGTACTTC,CASSSRLAGSIHEQYF
TRBD2,many,TRBJ2-3,TRBV20-1,TGCAGTGCTCCCGCGGGGGGGCCCGTAGATACGCAGTATTTT,CSAPAGGPVDTQYF
-,many,TRBJ2-7,TRBV3-1,TGTGCCAGCAGCCAAGACTCATCGGGATACGAGCAGTACTTC,CASSQDSSGYEQYF
-,many,TRBJ1-5,TRBV30,TGTGCCTGGAGTCTGGTAGGCAATCAGCCCCAGCATTTT,CAWSLVGNQPQHF
-,few,TRBJ2-1,TRBV24-1,TGTGCCACCAGTGATGTTGAGAAGAGCTCCTACAATGAGCAGTTCTTC,CATSDVEKSSYNEQFF
-,many,TRBJ1-6,TRBV9,TGTGCCAGCAGCAACACCGGCTCCTATAATTCACCCCTCCACTTT,CASSNTGSYNSPLHF
-,few,TRBJ2-1,TRBV20-1,TGCAGTGTTACAGACGAGTTCTTC,CSVTDEFF
TRBD2,-,TRBJ2-7,TRBV27,TGTGCCAGCAGTTTATCTCGGCGGGGGGCAACCTACGAGCAGTACTTC,CASSLSRRGATYEQYF
TRBD2,many,TRBJ2-5,TRBV7-8,TGTGCCAGCAGCCCACTGCGACTAGCGGGAAAATTAACGGAGACCCAGTACTTC,CASSPLRLAGKLTETQYF